These 12 T cell receptor beta chains originate from one sample sequenced in a study of shared clonotypes between healthy human individuals. Profiled with immunoSEQ multiplex PCR; TCRdb holds only in-frame clones, not every one. The data show about 490,000 clones, about three quarters seen once. Source material: PBMCs. Every receptor here comes from a woman aged 40 to 50 in good health. Some clones in this sample may be carry-over from other donors' samples.

V usage is TRBV5-5 and J usage is TRBJ1-4; 7 nucleotides agree with TRBD1. Germline assignment: CDR1 SGHKS and CDR2 YYEKEE (reference sequence). The CDR3 contains 16 residues. The trim removed 4 bases at V and 4 bases at J, leaving 10 bases unmatched. CDR3 residues: CASSLDRVGVNEKLFF. The CDR3 region has the DNA TGTGCCAGCAGCCTTGACAGGGTTGGGGTTAATGAAAAACTGTTTTTT.

This clone has a count of ten or more. V is TRBV29-1 and J is TRBJ1-1; 10 bases fit TRBD1. The V and J ends lost 7 bases and 3 bases, in that order; junction bases with no gene match: 5. The CDR3 has 13 amino acids. Germline CDR1 is SQVTM and CDR2 is ANQGSEA. The CDR3 sequence: CSGRTGGDTEAFF. The DNA of the CDR3 is TGCAGCGGGAGGACAGGGGGAGACACTGAAGCTTTCTTT.

This clone is a singleton in its sample. The chain has TRBV11-1 and TRBJ1-1; D ambiguous. The germline CDR1 and CDR2 sequences are SGHAT and FQDESV (reference sequence). The CDR3 runs to 15 residues. Trimming took 8 bases from V and 3 from J, leaving 19 bases between them. CDR3 DNA sequence: TGTGCCAGCCATATCTTGCGGGAAAGGGACACTGAAGCTTTCTTT. It encodes CASHILRERDTEAFF. The full variable domain, with the rest looked up from reference TRBV11-1 and TRBJ1-1, is EAEVAQSPRYKITEKSQAVAFWCDPISGHATLYWYRQILGQGPELLVQFQDESVVDDSQLPKDRFSAERLKGVDSTLKIQPAELGDSAMYLCASHILRERDTEAFFGQGTRLTVV.

The V call is TRBV7-3, the J call TRBJ2-1; D is unresolved. The ends were cut back, 1 base at V and 7 bases at J, with 11 bases in the middle. The CDR3 totals 14 residues. Germline V gene sequence: CDR1 SGHTA, CDR2 FQGTGA. CDR3 sequence: CASSLRTDLNEQFF. DNA for the CDR3: TGTGCCAGCAGCTTAAGGACCGATCTGAATGAGCAGTTCTTC.

The V gene is TRBV5-1, the J gene TRBJ1-5; tentative D call: TRBD1 (5 bases). Deletions cut 4 bases from V and 3 bases from J, with 14 bases between. CDR1 is SGHRS and CDR2 is YFSETQ in the germline V gene. The CDR3 covers 15 residues. CDR3 coding DNA: TGCGCCAGCAGCCCGCAAGGGGTGGCCAATCAGCCCCAGCATTTT. This translates into CASSPQGVANQPQHF.

Only one count was recorded for this clone. The gene calls are TRBV7-9 and TRBJ2-1; D is perhaps TRBD2 (6 bases). The germline CDR1 and CDR2 sequences are SEHNR and FQNEAQ (reference sequence). The CDR3 covers 15 residues. Trimming removed 6 bases at V and 1 base at J, with 13 bases between. The CDR3, as DNA: TGTGCCAGCAGGGAGGAGGGCCGGTCCTACAATGAGCAGTTCTTC. Translation: CASREEGRSYNEQFF.

To note about this clone: At the DNA level, this CDR3 is encoded by other sequences in the same sample as well. V gene TRBV2 combines with J gene TRBJ2-3; TRBD2 might be the D (5 bases). This CDR3 contains 12 residues. The V gene lost 6 bases and the J gene lost 3 bases, with 7 bases spanning the gap. Germline V lookup: CDR1 SNHLY, CDR2 FYNNEI. The CDR3 region is CASRGETDTQYF. CDR3 sequence (DNA): TGTGCCAGCAGGGGAGAAACAGATACGCAGTATTTT. Looking up the rest from reference TRBV2 and TRBJ2-3 gives the full variable domain: EPEVTQTPSHQVTQMGQEVILRCVPISNHLYFYWYRQILGQKVEFLVSFYNNEISEKSEIFDDQFSVERPDGSNFTLKIRSTKLEDSAMYFCASRGETDTQYFGPGTRLTVL.

The rearrangement uses TRBV5-1 and TRBJ2-3, with no clear D. Germline V gene data show CDR1 as SGHRS and CDR2 as YFSETQ. CDR3 length: 13 residues. Trimming removed 5 bases at V and 2 bases at J, with 9 bases between. CDR3 loop: CASSRRNTDTQYF. DNA for the CDR3: TGCGCCAGCAGTCGGCGCAACACAGATACGCAGTATTTT.

J is TRBJ1-3 and V is TRBV11-1; D not resolved. CDR1 SGHAT and CDR2 FQDESV come from the germline V gene (reference sequence). The V end was cut by 5 bases, the J end by 0 bases, with 11 bases between. This CDR3 has 15 amino acids. The CDR3 is CASSANGFSGNTIYF. CDR3 nucleotide sequence: TGTGCCAGCAGCGCGAATGGATTCTCTGGAAACACCATATATTTT.

The rearrangement links TRBV11-2 to TRBJ2-1; D gene uncertain. Germline values: CDR1 SGHAT, CDR2 FQNNGV. The CDR3 is 15 residues long. Trimming took off 1 base at V and 4 bases at J, with 11 bases between the two ends. CDR3 in amino acids: CASSLGVPLYNEQFF. CDR3 coding DNA: TGTGCCAGCAGCTTAGGTGTGCCTCTTTACAATGAGCAGTTCTTC. Drawing the rest from reference TRBV11-2 and TRBJ2-1, the complete variable domain is EAGVAQSPRYKIIEKRQSVAFWCNPISGHATLYWYQQILGQGPKLLIQFQNNGVVDDSQLPKDRFSAERLKGVDSTLKIQPAKLEDSAVYLCASSLGVPLYNEQFFGPGTRLTVL.

The chain has TRBV7-2 and TRBJ2-2; tentative D call: TRBD2 (6 bases). The CDR3 has 16 residues. Germline V gene sequence: CDR1 SGHTA, CDR2 FQGNSA. V lost 7 bases and J lost 1, with 16 bases in between. CDR3 sequence: CASTPRGGGNTGELFF. The CDR3 region has the DNA TGTGCCAGCACCCCCCGTGGGGGAGGGAACACCGGGGAGCTGTTTTTT.

This clone was seen a single time. The rearrangement links TRBV4-1 to TRBJ1-2, with no clear D. CDR3 length equals 14 residues. The V and J ends lost 3 bases and 4 bases respectively, with 12 bases between them. From germline, CDR1 is MGHRA and CDR2 YSYEKL. The CDR3 region is CASSHLVSTYGYTF. For the CDR3, the DNA is TGCGCCAGCAGCCACCTTGTGAGCACCTATGGCTACACCTTC.